A single sample is the source of the 2 T cell receptor beta chains below, sequenced in a study of shared T cell receptors in the human thymus. The data were produced by immunoSEQ multiplex PCR, yet TCRdb's version contains in-frame clones alone and is incomplete. The table records about 380,000 clones, 95% of them present only once. The material sequenced was thymocytes. The receptor source for this set is a human donor.

V and J are TRBV18 and TRBJ2-3; 7 nucleotides agree with TRBD1. CDR3 length: 19 residues. With 4 bases clipped from V and 2 bases from J, the junction kept 18 bases outside the gene matches. Per germline, CDR1 KGHSH and CDR2 LQKENI. CDR3 amino acids: CASSHRGIRDRAPTDTQYF. CDR3 nucleotides: TGTGCCAGCTCACACAGGGGAATTCGAGACCGCGCACCCACAGATACGCAGTATTTT.

V and J are TRBV4-3 and TRBJ1-1; perhaps TRBD1 as D (5 bases). This CDR3 is built from 19 residues. The V gene's germline CDR1 is LGHNA and CDR2 YSLEER. V lost 0 bases and J lost 1, with 21 bases in between. CDR3 sequence (DNA): TGCGCCAGCAGCCAAGATCCCTCTGGGACTCCAACCCCGAACACTGAAGCTTTCTTT. It translates to CASSQDPSGTPTPNTEAFF.